This paragraph reports one T cell receptor beta chain. If no ophthalmopathy progression occurred within 18 months, Graves' hyperthyroidism was stable. V gave up 6 bases and J gave up 9 bases; unmatched junction bases: 14. The CDR3 length is 15 residues. The sample belongs to a study of T cells in Graves' hyperthyroidism and ophthalmopathy. On the study more broadly: Pretreatment peripheral blood was obtained at initial diagnosis.

RNA transcripts served as the template for amplifying TCR beta CDR3 regions. The TCR CDR3 first-round RT-PCR relied on the HTBI primer set. Using its own MiXCR run on the multiplex PCR reads, TCRdb lists one record per CDR3 protein. This table holds around 480,000 distinct CDR3 sequences, about an eighth found once. This sequence joins TRBV12-3 or TRBV12-4 and TRBJ2-1; the match to TRBD2 covers 7 bases. The TCR comes from a woman aged 18-29 years with Graves' hyperthyroidism. Sequenced material: blood. The CDR3, as DNA: TGTGCCAGCAGGGGAGGGGTGTACGCTCGGGGTGAGCAGTTCTTC. Protein product: CASRGGVYARGEQFF.